Many counts were recorded for the clone carrying this T cell receptor (beta chain). CDR3 size: 13 residues. CDR1 is MNHNS and CDR2 is SASEGT in the germline V gene. Germline trimming cut 6 bases from V and 9 bases from J; bases unmatched to any gene: 4. This entry comes from a study of regulatory T cells in long-lasting Graves disease. Time point defined: newly diagnosed GD, antithyroid drugs for less than 3 months. Construction of the TCR library relied on RNA isolated from PBMCs. Building the TCR beta libraries relied on iRepertoire HTBI primers, and CDR3 regions underwent Arm-PCR. Each CDR3 protein gets one entry after TCRdb re-called the multiplex PCR reads with MiXCR. Among over 200,000 distinct CDR3 sequences listed, about 18% were seen once.

This chain links TRBV6-1 with TRBJ1-6, with 8 bases matching TRBD1. The sample consisted of peripheral blood mononuclear cells (PBMCs), taken at new diagnosis, from a patient treated with antithyroid drugs. The receptor comes from a female donor with Graves disease. The CDR3 region has the DNA TGTGCCAGCAGCGTGACAGGGGTTTCACCCCTCCACTTT. This encodes CASSVTGVSPLHF.